The clone carrying this TCR beta chain was detected only once. Its antigen is undetermined. With 3 bases removed from V and 7 bases from J, the gap between germline ends came to 12 bases. The CDR3 spans 14 residues. Looked up from germline, CDR1 is LNHDA and CDR2 is SQIVND (reference sequence). The sample comes from a study of cytomegalovirus exposure and HLA in healthy donors. The assay was immunoSEQ multiplex PCR, and TCRdb's table has in-frame clones only and misses some. The sample records about 160,000 clones, 85% to 90% being singletons. The donors were part of the validation cohort of 100 to 150 subjects. That cohort was separate from the first cohort, which comprised 500 to 850 subjects. Overall study findings and caveats: It was found in a later analysis that first-cohort TCR clusters tended to co-occur in the 120 validation repertoires.

The clonotype comes from a woman between 18 and 30 years old in good health and CMV-seropositive. The sample taken for sequencing was PBMCs. The rearrangement links TRBV19 to TRBJ1-4, with a weak D call TRBD1 (6 bases). The CDR3 here is CASSIGQLAEKLFF. In nucleotides, the CDR3 is TGTGCCAGTAGTATTGGACAGCTAGCTGAAAAACTGTTTTTT.